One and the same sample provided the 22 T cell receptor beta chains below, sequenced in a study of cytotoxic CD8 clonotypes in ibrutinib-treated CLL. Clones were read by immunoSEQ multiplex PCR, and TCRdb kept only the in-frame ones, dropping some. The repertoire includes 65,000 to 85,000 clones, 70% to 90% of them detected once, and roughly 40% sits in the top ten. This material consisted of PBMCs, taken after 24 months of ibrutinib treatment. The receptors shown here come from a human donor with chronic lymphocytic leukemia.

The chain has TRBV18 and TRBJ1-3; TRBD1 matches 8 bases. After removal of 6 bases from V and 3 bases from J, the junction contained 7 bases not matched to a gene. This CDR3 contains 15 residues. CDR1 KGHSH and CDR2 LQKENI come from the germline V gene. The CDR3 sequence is CASSPGQGYGNTIYF. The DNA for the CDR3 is TGTGCCAGCTCTCCCGGACAGGGATATGGAAACACCATATATTTT.

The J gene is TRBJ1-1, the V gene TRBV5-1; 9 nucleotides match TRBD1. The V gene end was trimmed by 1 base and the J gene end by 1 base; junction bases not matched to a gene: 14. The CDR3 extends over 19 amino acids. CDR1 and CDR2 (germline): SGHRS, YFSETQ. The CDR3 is CASSLYFLRDRASNTEAFF. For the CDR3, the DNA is TGCGCCAGCAGCTTGTATTTTCTTAGGGACAGGGCTTCGAACACTGAAGCTTTCTTT.

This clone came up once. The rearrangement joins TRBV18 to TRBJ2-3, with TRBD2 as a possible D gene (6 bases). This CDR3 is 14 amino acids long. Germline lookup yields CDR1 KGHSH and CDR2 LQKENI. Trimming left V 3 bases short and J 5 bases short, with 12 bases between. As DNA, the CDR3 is TGTGCCAGCTCACCGCGGGACGGTGTAGATACGCAGTATTTT. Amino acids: CASSPRDGVDTQYF.

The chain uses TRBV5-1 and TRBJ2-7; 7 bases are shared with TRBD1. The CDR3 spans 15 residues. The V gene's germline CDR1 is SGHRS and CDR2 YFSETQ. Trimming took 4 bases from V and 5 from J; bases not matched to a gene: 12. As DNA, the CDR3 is TGCGCCAGCAGCCCGGGGACAGCTGTCCCCGACGAGCAGTACTTC. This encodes CASSPGTAVPDEQYF. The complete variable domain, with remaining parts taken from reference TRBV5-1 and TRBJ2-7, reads KAGVTQTPRYLIKTRGQQVTLSCSPISGHRSVSWYQQTPGQGLQFLFEYFSETQRNKGNFPGRFSGRQFSNSRSEMNVSTLELGDSALYLCASSPGTAVPDEQYFGPGTRLTVT.

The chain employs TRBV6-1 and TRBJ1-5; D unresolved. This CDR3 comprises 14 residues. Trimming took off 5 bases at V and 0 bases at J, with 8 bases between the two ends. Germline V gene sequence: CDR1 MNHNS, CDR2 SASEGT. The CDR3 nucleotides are TGTGCCAGCAGTTCAACAGTTAGCAATCAGCCCCAGCATTTT. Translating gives CASSSTVSNQPQHF.

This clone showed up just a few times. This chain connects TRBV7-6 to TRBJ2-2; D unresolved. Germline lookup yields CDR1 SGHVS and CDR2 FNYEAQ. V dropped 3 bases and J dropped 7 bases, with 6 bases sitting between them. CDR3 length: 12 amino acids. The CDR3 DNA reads TGTGCCAGCAGCTTTGGAAGCGGGGAGCTGTTTTTT. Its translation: CASSFGSGELFF.

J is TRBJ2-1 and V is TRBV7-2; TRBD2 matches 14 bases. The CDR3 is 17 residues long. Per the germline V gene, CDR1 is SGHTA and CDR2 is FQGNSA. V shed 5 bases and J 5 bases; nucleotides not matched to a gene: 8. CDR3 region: CASSPRTSGRWDNEQFF. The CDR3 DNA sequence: TGTGCCAGCAGCCCACGGACTAGCGGGAGGTGGGACAATGAGCAGTTCTTC. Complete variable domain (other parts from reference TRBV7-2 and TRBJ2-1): GAGVSQSPSNKVTEKGKDVELRCDPISGHTALYWYRQSLGQGLEFLIYFQGNSAPDKSGLPSDRFSAERTGGSVSTLTIQRTQQEDSAVYLCASSPRTSGRWDNEQFFGPGTRLTVL.

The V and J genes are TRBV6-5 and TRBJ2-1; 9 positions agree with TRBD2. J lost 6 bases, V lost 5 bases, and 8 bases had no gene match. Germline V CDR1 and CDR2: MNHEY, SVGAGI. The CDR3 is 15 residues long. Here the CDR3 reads CASSAGTSSFNEQFF. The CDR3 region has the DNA TGTGCCAGCAGTGCCGGGACTAGCTCATTCAATGAGCAGTTCTTC.

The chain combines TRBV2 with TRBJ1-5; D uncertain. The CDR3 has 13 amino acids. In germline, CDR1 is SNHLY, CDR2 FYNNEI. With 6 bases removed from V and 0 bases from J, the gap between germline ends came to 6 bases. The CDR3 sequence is CASRANSNQPQHF. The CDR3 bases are TGTGCCAGCAGGGCAAATAGCAATCAGCCCCAGCATTTT.

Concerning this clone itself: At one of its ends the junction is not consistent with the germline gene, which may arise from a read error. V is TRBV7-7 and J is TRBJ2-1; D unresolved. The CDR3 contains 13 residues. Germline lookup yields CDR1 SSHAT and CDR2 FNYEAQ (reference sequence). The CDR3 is CASSARSESEQFF. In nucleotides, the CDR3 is TGTGCTAGCAGCGCCCGAAGTGAGAGTGAGCAGTTCTTC.

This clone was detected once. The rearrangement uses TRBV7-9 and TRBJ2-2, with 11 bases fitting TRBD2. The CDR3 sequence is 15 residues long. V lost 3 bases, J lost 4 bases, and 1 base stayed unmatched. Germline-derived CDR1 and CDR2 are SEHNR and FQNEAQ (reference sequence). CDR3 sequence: CASSFGLAGTGELFF. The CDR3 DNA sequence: TGTGCCAGCAGCTTCGGACTAGCGGGCACCGGGGAGCTGTTTTTT.

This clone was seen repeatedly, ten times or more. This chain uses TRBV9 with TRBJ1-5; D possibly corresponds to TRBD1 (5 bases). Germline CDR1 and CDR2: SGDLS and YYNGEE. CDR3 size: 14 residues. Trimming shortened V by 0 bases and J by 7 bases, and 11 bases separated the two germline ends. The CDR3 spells CASSVGQGWQPQHF. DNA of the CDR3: TGTGCCAGCAGCGTAGGGCAGGGTTGGCAGCCCCAGCATTTT.

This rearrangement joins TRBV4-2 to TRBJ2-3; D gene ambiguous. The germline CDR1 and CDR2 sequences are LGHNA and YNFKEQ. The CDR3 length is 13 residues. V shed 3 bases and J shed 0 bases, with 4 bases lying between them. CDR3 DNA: TGTGCCAGCAGCCACAGCAGCACAGATACGCAGTATTTT. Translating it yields CASSHSSTDTQYF.

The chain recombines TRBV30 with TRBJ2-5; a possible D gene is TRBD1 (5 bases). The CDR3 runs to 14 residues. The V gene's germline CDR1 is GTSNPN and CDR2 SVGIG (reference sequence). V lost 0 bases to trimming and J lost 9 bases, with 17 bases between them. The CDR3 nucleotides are TGTGCCTGGAGTGTACATACGGAAAAGGGGCCCCAGTACTTC. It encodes CAWSVHTEKGPQYF.

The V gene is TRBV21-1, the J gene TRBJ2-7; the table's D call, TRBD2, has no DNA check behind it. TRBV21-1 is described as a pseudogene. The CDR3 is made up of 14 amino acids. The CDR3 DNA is TGTGCCAGTGAAAAGGTGCTAGCGGTCTACGAGCAGTACTTC. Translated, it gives CASEKVLAVYEQYF.

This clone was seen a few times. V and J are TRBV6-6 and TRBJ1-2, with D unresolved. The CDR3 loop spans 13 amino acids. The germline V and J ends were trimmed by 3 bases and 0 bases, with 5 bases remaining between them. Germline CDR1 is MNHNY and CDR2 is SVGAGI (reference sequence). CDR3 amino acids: CASSYQANYGYTF. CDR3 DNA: TGTGCCAGCAGTTATCAAGCTAACTATGGCTACACCTTC.

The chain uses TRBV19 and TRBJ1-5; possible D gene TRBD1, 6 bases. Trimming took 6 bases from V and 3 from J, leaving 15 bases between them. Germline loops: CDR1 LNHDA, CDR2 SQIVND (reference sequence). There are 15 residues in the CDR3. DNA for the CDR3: TGTGCCAGTAGAAGGGGGGAGTTGGACAATCAGCCCCAGCATTTT. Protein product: CASRRGELDNQPQHF.

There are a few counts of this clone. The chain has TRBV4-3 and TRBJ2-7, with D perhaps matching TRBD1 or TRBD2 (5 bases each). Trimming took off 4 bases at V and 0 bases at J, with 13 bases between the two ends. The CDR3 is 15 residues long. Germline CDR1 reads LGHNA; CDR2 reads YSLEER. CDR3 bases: TGCGCCAGCAGCCTAGGCCGGGACGGCTCCTACGAGCAGTACTTC. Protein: CASSLGRDGSYEQYF.

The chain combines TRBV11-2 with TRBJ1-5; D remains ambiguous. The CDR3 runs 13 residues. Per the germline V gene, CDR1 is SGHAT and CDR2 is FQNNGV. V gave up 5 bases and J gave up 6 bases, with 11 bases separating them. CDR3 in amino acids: CASSHGPSQPQHF. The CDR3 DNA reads TGTGCCAGCAGCCACGGGCCTTCTCAGCCCCAGCATTTT.

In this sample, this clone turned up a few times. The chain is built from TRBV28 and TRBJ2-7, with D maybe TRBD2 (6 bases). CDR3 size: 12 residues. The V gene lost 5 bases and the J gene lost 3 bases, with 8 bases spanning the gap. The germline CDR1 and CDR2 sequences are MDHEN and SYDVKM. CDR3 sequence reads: CASSIGSYEQYF. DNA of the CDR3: TGTGCCAGCAGTATCGGGAGCTACGAGCAGTACTTC.

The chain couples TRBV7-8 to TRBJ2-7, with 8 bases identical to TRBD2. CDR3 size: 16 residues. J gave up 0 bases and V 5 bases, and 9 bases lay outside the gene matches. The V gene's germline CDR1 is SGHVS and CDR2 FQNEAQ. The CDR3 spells CASSPRGAGGSYEQYF. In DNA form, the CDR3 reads TGTGCCAGCAGCCCCCGGGGGGCGGGAGGCTCCTACGAGCAGTACTTC.

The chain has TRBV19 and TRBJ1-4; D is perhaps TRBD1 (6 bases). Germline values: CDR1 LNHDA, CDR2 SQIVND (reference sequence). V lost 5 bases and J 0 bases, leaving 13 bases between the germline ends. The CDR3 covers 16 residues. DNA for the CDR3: TGTGCCAGTAGTCGGAATAAGGGGGCAACTAATGAAAAACTGTTTTTT. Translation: CASSRNKGATNEKLFF.